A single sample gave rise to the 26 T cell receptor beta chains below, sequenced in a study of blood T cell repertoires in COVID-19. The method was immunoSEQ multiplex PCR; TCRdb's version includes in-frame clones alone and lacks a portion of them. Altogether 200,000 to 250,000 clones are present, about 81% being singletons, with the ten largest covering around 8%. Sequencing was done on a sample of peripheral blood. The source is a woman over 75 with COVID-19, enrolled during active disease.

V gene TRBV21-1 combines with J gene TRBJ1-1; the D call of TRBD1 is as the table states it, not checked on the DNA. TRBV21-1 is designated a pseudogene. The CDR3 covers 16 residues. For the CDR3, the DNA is TGTGCCAGCAGCAAAGTTCGGATGGCAGGTGGAACTGAAGCTTTCTTT. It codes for CASSKVRMAGGTEAFF.

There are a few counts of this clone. CDR3 in amino acids: CASSAKGDPPSGYTF. CDR3 bases: TGTGCCAGCTCAGCTAAGGGGGACCCCCCAAGTGGCTACACCTTC. V is TRBV18 and J is TRBJ1-2; tentative D call: TRBD1 (6 bases). The CDR3 contains 15 residues. V lost 5 bases and J lost 7, with 20 bases in between. Germline CDR1 KGHSH, CDR2 LQKENI.

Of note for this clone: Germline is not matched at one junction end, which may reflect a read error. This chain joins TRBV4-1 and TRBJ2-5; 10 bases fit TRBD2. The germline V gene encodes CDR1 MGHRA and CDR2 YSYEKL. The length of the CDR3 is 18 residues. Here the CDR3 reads CASSQGPSGGAVQGTQYF. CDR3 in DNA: TGCGCCAGCAGCCAAGGACCCAGCGGGGGGGCCGTTCAAGGGACCCAGTACTTC.

DNA of the CDR3: TGTGCCAGCAGTGCGCAAGAAGCGGCCGGAGGAAACTATGGCTACACCTTC. Translating it yields CASSAQEAAGGNYGYTF. The V and J genes are TRBV28 and TRBJ1-2, with D unresolved. This CDR3 spans 17 amino acids. The germline V gene has CDR1 MDHEN and CDR2 SYDVKM. Trimming stripped 5 bases from V and 2 bases from J, with 21 bases between.

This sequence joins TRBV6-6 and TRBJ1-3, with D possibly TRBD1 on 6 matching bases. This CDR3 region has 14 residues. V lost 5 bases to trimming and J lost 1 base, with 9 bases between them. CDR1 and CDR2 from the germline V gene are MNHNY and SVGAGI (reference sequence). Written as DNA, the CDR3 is TGTGCCAGCAGTCCTACAGGGTCTGGAAACACCATATATTTT. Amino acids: CASSPTGSGNTIYF.

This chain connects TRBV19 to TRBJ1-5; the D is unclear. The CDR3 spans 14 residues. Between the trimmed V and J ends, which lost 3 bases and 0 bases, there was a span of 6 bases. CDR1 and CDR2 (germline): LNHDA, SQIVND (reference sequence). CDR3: CASSIPSSNQPQHF. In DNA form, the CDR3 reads TGTGCCAGTAGTATCCCCAGTAGCAATCAGCCCCAGCATTTT.

CDR3 protein: CASSLGGDRGGGRTEAFF. Here the CDR3 DNA reads TGTGCCAGCAGCTTGGGGGGGGACAGGGGAGGAGGTAGGACTGAAGCTTTCTTT. The rearrangement joins TRBV7-2 to TRBJ1-1; 10 positions agree with TRBD1. J lost 5 bases, V lost 3 bases, and 15 bases had no gene match. CDR1 is SGHTA and CDR2 is FQGNSA in the germline V gene. The CDR3 has 18 amino acids.

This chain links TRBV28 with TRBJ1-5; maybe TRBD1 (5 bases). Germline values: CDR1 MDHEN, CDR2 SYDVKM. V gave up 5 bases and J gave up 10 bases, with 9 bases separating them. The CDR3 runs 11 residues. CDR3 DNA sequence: TGTGCCAGCAGTATGAGGACACCCCAGCATTTT. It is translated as CASSMRTPQHF.

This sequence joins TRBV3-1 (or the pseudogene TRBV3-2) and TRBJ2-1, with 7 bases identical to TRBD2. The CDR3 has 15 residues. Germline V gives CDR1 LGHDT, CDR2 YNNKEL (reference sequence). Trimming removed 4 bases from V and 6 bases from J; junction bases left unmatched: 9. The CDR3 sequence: CASSLLAGVLNEQFF. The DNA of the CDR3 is TGTGCCAGCAGCCTTCTGGCGGGAGTGCTCAATGAGCAGTTCTTC.

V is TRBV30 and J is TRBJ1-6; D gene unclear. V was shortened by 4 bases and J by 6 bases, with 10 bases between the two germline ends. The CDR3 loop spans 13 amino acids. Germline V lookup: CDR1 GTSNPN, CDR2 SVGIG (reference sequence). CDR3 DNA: TGTGCCTGGACCCCTAGCGGTAATTCACCCCTCCACTTT. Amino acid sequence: CAWTPSGNSPLHF.

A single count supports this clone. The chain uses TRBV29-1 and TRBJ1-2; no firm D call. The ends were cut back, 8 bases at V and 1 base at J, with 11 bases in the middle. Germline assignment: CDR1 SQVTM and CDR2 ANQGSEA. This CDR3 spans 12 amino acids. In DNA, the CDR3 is TGCAGCTCCTGGGCCAATAACTATGGCTACACCTTC. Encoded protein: CSSWANNYGYTF.

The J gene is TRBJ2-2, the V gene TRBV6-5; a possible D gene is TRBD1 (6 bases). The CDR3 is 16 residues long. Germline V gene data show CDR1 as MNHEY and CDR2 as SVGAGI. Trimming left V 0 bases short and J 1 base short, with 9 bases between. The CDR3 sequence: CASSYSRTVNTGELFF. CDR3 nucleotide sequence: TGTGCCAGCAGTTACTCCCGGACAGTGAACACCGGGGAGCTGTTTTTT.

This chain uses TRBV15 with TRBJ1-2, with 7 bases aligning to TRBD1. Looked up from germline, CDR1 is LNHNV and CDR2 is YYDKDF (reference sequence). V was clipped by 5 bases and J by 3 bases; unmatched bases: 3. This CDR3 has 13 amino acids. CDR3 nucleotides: TGTGCCACCAGCCAAGGGACAGACTATGGCTACACCTTC. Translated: CATSQGTDYGYTF.

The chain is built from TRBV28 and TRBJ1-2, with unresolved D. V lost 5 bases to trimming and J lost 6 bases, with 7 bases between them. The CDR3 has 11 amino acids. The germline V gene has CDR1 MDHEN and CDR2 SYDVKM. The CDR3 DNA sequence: TGTGCCAGCAGTATCAATCATGGCTACACCTTC. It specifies CASSINHGYTF.

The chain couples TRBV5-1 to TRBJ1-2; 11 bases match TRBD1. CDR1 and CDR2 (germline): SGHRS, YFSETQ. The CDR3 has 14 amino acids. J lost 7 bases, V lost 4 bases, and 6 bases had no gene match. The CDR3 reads CASSPVGTGGGYTF. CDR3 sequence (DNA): TGCGCCAGCAGCCCCGTCGGGACAGGGGGTGGCTACACCTTC.

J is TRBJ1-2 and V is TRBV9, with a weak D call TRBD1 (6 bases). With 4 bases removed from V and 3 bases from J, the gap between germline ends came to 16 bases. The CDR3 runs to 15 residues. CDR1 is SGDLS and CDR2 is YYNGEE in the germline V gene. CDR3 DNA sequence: TGTGCCAGCAGCCCTCTGAGGGGGGGGTACTATGGCTACACCTTC. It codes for CASSPLRGGYYGYTF.

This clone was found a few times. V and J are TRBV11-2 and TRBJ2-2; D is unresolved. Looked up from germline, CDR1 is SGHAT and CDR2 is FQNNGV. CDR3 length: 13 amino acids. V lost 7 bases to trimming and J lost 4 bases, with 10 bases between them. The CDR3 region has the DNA TGTGCCAGCACCCAGAGAGGCACCGGGGAGCTGTTTTTT. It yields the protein CASTQRGTGELFF.

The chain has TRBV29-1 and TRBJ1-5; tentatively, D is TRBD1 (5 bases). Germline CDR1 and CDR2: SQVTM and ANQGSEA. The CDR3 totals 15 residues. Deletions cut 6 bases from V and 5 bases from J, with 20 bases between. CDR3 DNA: TGCAGCGTGCAACATGTTGGGGGGTCAGATCAGCCCCAGCATTTT. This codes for CSVQHVGGSDQPQHF. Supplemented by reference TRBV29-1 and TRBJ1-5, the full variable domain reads SAVISQKPSRDICQRGTSLTIQCQVDSQVTMMFWYRQQPGQSLTLIATANQGSEATYESGFVIDKFPISRPNLTFSTLTVSNMSPEDSSIYLCSVQHVGGSDQPQHFGDGTRLSIL.

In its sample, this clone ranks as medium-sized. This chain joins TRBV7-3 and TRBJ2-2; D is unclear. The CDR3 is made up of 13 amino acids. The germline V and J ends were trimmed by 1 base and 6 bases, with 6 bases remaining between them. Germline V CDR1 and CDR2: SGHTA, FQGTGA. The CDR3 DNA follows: TGTGCCAGCAGCTTAATTTCAGCCGGGGAGCTGTTTTTT. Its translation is CASSLISAGELFF.

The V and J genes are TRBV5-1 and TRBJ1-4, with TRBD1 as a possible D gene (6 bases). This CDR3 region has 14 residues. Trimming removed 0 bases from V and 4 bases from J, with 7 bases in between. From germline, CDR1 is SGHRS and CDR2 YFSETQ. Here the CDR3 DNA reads TGCGCCAGCAGCTTGGAGGGGGTTAATGAAAAACTGTTTTTT. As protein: CASSLEGVNEKLFF.

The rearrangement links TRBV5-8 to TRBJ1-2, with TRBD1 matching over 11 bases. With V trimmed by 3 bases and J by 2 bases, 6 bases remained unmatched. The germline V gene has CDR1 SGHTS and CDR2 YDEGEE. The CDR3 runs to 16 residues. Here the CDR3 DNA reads TGTGCCAGCAGCTGGACAGGGGGCCCGAGAAACTATGGCTACACCTTC. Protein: CASSWTGGPRNYGYTF.

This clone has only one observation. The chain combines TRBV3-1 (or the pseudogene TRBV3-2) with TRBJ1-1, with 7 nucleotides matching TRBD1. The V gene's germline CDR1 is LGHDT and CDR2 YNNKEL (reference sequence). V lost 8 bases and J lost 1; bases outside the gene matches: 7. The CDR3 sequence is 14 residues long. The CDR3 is CASRGYRGNTEAFF. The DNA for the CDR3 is TGTGCCAGCCGCGGGTACAGGGGGAACACTGAAGCTTTCTTT.

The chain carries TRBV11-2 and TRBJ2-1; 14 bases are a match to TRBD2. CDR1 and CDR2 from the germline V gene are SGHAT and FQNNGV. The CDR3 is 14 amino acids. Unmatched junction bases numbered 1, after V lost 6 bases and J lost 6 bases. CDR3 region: CASRTSGRANEQFF. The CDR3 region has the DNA TGTGCCAGCAGGACTAGCGGGAGGGCCAATGAGCAGTTCTTC.

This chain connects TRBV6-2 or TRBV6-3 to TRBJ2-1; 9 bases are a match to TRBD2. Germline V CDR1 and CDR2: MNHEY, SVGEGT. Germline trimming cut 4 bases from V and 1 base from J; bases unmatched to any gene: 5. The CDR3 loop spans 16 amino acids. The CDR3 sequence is CASSSASGTSYNEQFF. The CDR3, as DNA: TGTGCCAGCAGTTCAGCTAGCGGGACATCCTACAATGAGCAGTTCTTC.

For the CDR3, the DNA is TGTGCCAGCAGCCAAGTTCAGGCCTCTGGGGCCAACGTCCTGACTTTC. Translation gives CASSQVQASGANVLTF. The chain combines TRBV3-1 (or the pseudogene TRBV3-2) with TRBJ2-6, with no clear D. The CDR3 runs 16 residues. Germline loops: CDR1 LGHDT, CDR2 YNNKEL (reference sequence). V gave up 1 base and J gave up 0 bases, with 7 bases separating them.

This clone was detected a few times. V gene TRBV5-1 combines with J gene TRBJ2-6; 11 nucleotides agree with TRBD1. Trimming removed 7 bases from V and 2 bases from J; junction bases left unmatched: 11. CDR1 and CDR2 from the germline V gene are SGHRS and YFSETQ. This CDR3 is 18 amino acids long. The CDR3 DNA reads TGCGCCAGCGGCAGTAGGACAGGGGGCGGTACTGGGGCCAACGTCCTGACTTTC. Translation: CASGSRTGGGTGANVLTF. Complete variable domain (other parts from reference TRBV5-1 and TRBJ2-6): KAGVTQTPRYLIKTRGQQVTLSCSPISGHRSVSWYQQTPGQGLQFLFEYFSETQRNKGNFPGRFSGRQFSNSRSEMNVSTLELGDSALYLCASGSRTGGGTGANVLTFGAGSRLTVL.